This TCR beta chain was observed in a study of response to subunit inactivated influenza vaccine (dated by TCRdb to between 2017 and 2018). Background for the entire study: To follow how T cells responded to a trivalent subunit inactivated influenza vaccine, the researchers relied on deep quantitative profiling of the T cell receptor repertoire. Findings and caveats that apply to the study as a whole: According to the authors, only a limited number of new T cells may be recruited by each seasonal influenza vaccination.

The CDR3 goes from the cysteine to the phenylalanine over 17 residues. CDR3 DNA is the only sequence kept; it has 51 bases, read in frame from the first base. The library was produced with RT-PCR. For sequencing, an Illumina HiSeq 2500 was employed. The raw public data were reprocessed by TCRdb itself: fastp quality trimming at Q25, MiXCR clonotype calling, in-frame beta chains only. Records with the same CDR3 protein are collapsed into one entry carrying the most frequent genes and DNA. This sample holds more than 600,000 distinct CDR3 sequences; approximately 17% were observed only once. The ten largest clones take up approximately 10% of the sample. Notes on this clonotype: Its antigen has not been determined. The record has no base qualities; no much larger clone is one base away.

Specimen: PBMCs from blood, collected roughly 5 days after vaccination. The origin of this receptor is a man aged 45 to 65 who received an inactivated influenza vaccine. Donor details come from another sample of the same person, matched by shared clones. The rearranged segments are TRBV21-1 and TRBJ2-7; whether TRBD2, the table's D call, matches the DNA was not checked. TRBV21-1 is recorded as a pseudogene. The CDR3 corresponds to CASSKESLGREGYEQYF. The DNA sequence is TGTGCCAGCAGCAAGGAAAGTTTGGGCAGGGAGGGATACGAGCAGTACTTC.